The sequence of this T cell receptor beta chain was determined in a study of T cell responses to AZD1222 COVID-19 vaccine. Findings and caveats of the study: Among those given AZD1222, only five or six were seropositive at baseline.

Concerning this clone itself: As yet, its antigen is unknown.

The CDR3 extends over 13 amino acids. Germline CDR1 is MDHEN and CDR2 is SYDVKM. Trimming shortened V by 7 bases and J by 1 base, and 8 bases separated the two germline ends. Assay used: immunoSEQ multiplex PCR; TCRdb lists only in-frame clones, some missing. Of approximately 110,000 clones listed, 92% are singletons. The source of this sequence is an adult who received the AZD1222 COVID-19 vaccine. This sample comprised peripheral blood, obtained 28 days after the second AZD1222 dose. V gene TRBV28 combines with J gene TRBJ1-5; D is unresolved. CDR3 amino acids: CASNHDSNQPQHF. The CDR3 nucleotides read TGTGCCAGCAACCATGACAGCAATCAGCCCCAGCATTTT.